This TCR beta chain was observed in a study of lymphopenia after photon versus proton radiotherapy. Clones were read by immunoSEQ multiplex PCR, and TCRdb kept only the in-frame ones, dropping some. The table includes tens of thousands of clones, more than 75% detected once. From germline, CDR1 is SGDLS and CDR2 YYNGEE. The CDR3 is made up of 14 amino acids. Trimming pared 3 bases from V and 4 bases from J, leaving 14 bases between. This clone appeared a few times. The chain couples TRBV9 to TRBJ2-7, with D perhaps TRBD1 (7 bases). Sequences were derived from peripheral blood, sampled from a patient treated with photon-based radiotherapy. The clonotype originates from a man in his forties or fifties with gastric cancer. CDR3 sequence (DNA): TGTGCCAGCAGCGGGCGGGACAGTTCGTACGAGCAGTACTTC. The encoded protein is CASSGRDSSYEQYF.